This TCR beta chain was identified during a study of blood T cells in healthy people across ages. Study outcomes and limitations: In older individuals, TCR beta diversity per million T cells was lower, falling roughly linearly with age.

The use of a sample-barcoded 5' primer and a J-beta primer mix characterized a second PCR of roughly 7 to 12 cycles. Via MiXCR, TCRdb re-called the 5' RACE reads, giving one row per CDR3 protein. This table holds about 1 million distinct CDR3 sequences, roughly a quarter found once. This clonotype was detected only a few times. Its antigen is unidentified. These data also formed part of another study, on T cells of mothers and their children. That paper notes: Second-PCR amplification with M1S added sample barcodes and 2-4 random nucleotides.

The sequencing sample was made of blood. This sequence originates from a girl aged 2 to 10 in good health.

The chain's CDR3 is CASSREYRAAGHEQFF. In DNA form, the CDR3 reads TGTGCCAGCAGCAGGGAATATAGGGCAGCGGGGCATGAGCAGTTCTTC. V is TRBV5-5 and J is TRBJ2-5, with TRBD2 identical over 7 bases. TRBJ2-1 explains the end of the DNA better; the J call may be wrong. This CDR3 is 16 amino acids long. CDR1 and CDR2 (germline): SGHKS, YYEKEE (reference sequence).